The count of the clone carrying this T cell receptor beta chain is one. The data derive from a study of cytomegalovirus exposure and HLA in healthy donors. Germline loops: CDR1 ENHRY, CDR2 SYGVKD. The V end was cut by 9 bases, the J end by 4 bases, with 15 bases between. The CDR3 length is 13 residues. PCR was performed using 60 Vbeta and 13 Jbeta primers. This table comes from immunoSEQ multiplex PCR, and its TCRdb copy is limited to in-frame clones, with some not included. The sample includes under 200,000 clones, roughly 84% seen only once; the top ten take about 2.6%. This receptor was taken from a woman in her fifties or sixties in good health and CMV-seropositive. V gene TRBV10-3 combines with J gene TRBJ1-2; weak D call: TRBD1 (6 bases). The sample was PBMCs. CDR3 loop: CAMSGEGVYGYTF. CDR3 in DNA: TGTGCCATGTCGGGTGAGGGGGTCTATGGCTACACCTTC.